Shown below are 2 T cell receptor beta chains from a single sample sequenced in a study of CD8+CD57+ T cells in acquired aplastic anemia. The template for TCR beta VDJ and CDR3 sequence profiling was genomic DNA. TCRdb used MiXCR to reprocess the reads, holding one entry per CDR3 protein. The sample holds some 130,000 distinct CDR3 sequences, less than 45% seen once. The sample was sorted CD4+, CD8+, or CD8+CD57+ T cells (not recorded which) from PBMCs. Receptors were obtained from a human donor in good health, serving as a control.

This CDR3 reads CAISGDRTGGELFF. In DNA, the CDR3 is TGTGCCATCAGTGGCGACAGGACCGGCGGGGAGCTGTTTTTT. The V gene is TRBV10-3, the J gene TRBJ2-2; D may be TRBD1 (6 bases). V shed 4 bases and J shed 7 bases, with 13 bases lying between them. Looked up from germline, CDR1 is ENHRY and CDR2 is SYGVKD. The CDR3 contains 14 residues.

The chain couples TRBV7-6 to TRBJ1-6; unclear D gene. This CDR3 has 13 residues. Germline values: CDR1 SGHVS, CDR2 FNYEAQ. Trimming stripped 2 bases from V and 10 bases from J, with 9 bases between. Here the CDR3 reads CASSLMEESPLHF. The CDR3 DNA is TGTGCCAGCAGCTTAATGGAAGAGTCACCCCTCCACTTT.